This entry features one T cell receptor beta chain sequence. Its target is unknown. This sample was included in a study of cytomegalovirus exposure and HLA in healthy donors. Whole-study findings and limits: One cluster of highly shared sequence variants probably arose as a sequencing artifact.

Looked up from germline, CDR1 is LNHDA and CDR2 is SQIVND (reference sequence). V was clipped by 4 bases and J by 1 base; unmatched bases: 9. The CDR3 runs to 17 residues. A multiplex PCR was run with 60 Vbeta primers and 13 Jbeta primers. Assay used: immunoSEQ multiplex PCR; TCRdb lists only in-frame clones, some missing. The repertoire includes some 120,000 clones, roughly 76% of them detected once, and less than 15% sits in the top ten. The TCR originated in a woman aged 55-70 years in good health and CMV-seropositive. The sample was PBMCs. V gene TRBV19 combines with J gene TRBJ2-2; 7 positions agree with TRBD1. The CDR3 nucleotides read TGTGCCAGTAGTAACCGGGACAGAAGTTGGAACACCGGGGAGCTGTTTTTT. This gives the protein CASSNRDRSWNTGELFF.